Following are 9 T cell receptor beta chains from one sample sequenced in a study of beta chain features in type 1 diabetes. Every bit of the isolated RNA underwent reverse transcription, so sequencing read expressed TCRB transcripts. Clones were sequenced by immunoSEQ multiplex PCR, and TCRdb holds only the in-frame ones, with some missing. The sample shows 900,000 or so clones, 15% to 20% of them seen only once. The specimen sequenced was naive CD4+ T cells from blood. The receptors come from a woman aged 18-35 years in good health.

Here the CDR3 DNA reads TGTGCCAGCAGTGGCCGACTAGCGGGAGTCAACAATGAGCAGTTCTTC. Translated: CASSGRLAGVNNEQFF. The chain links TRBV6-1 to TRBJ2-1; TRBD2 matches 12 bases. CDR1 and CDR2 from the germline V gene are MNHNS and SASEGT. Germline trimming cut 4 bases from V and 5 bases from J; bases unmatched to any gene: 6. CDR3 length: 16 amino acids.

Turning to this clone: Other DNA sequences in this sample translate to the same CDR3. V gene TRBV18 combines with J gene TRBJ2-2, with D uncertain. The ends were cut back, 4 bases at V and 1 base at J, with 4 bases in the middle. This CDR3 region has 13 residues. Germline V gives CDR1 KGHSH, CDR2 LQKENI. CDR3 nucleotide sequence: TGTGCCAGCTCACTGAAGAACACCGGGGAGCTGTTTTTT. Its translation is CASSLKNTGELFF.

The chain links TRBV5-1 to TRBJ1-5; D may be TRBD1 (5 bases). The CDR3 is 15 amino acids. Germline V CDR1 and CDR2: SGHRS, YFSETQ. With 4 bases removed from V and 2 bases from J, the gap between germline ends came to 13 bases. CDR3 nucleotide sequence: TGCGCCAGCAGCCCGACACCAGGGCGCAATCAGCCCCAGCATTTT. Translating gives CASSPTPGRNQPQHF.

This chain links TRBV18 with TRBJ2-3, with D unclear. The CDR3 covers 14 residues. The V end was cut by 6 bases, the J end by 4 bases, with 14 bases between. Per germline, CDR1 KGHSH and CDR2 LQKENI. The CDR3 sequence is CASSGQVSSDTQYF. CDR3 DNA: TGTGCCAGCTCCGGCCAGGTCTCGTCAGATACGCAGTATTTT.

Concerning this clone itself: Its ends do not fully match the called genes, so a read error is possible. This chain connects TRBV5-4 to TRBJ2-7; D tentatively fits TRBD1 or TRBD2 (5 bases each). Germline V gene sequence: CDR1 SGHNT, CDR2 YYREEE (reference sequence). The CDR3 is 14 residues long. Here the CDR3 DNA reads TGCGCCAGCAGCCATTCGGGACGGGCCTACGAGCAGTACTTC. It is translated as CASSHSGRAYEQYF.

This clone came up a few times. V gene TRBV4-1 combines with J gene TRBJ2-3; the match to TRBD2 covers 10 bases. Trimming removed 0 bases from V and 6 bases from J; junction bases left unmatched: 12. CDR1 is MGHRA, CDR2 YSYEKL, per germline. This CDR3 contains 18 residues. The CDR3 DNA sequence: TGCGCCAGCAGCCAAGATGGGTCTAGCGGGAGCGTTCGGGATACGCAGTATTTT. Its protein is CASSQDGSSGSVRDTQYF.

This clone was detected a few times. The chain combines TRBV5-4 with TRBJ2-5; D may be TRBD1 (6 bases). The V gene lost 1 base and the J gene lost 2 bases, with 12 bases spanning the gap. The germline V gene encodes CDR1 SGHNT and CDR2 YYREEE (reference sequence). The CDR3 sequence is 15 residues long. The CDR3 coding sequence is TGTGCCAGCAGCTTGTTTGTAGGGGGACAAGAGACCCAGTACTTC. It encodes CASSLFVGGQETQYF. The variable domain in full, completed from reference TRBV5-4 and TRBJ2-5, reads ETGVTQSPTHLIKTRGQQVTLRCSSQSGHNTVSWYQQALGQGPQFIFQYYREEENGRGNFPPRFSGLQFPNYSSELNVNALELDDSALYLCASSLFVGGQETQYFGPGTRLLVL.

This clone has just a few counts. Other DNA sequences in the sample encode the same CDR3. The chain has TRBV5-1 and TRBJ2-5, with 13 bases aligning to TRBD2. This CDR3 region has 16 residues. CDR1 and CDR2 (germline): SGHRS, YFSETQ. J gave up 5 bases and V 0 bases, and 4 bases lay outside the gene matches. As DNA, the CDR3 is TGCGCCAGCAGCTTGGGGACTAGCGGGAGAGGGGAGACCCAGTACTTC. Amino acids: CASSLGTSGRGETQYF.

The chain couples TRBV5-1 to TRBJ2-1, with 7 bases matching TRBD2. J was trimmed by 3 bases and V by 4 bases; bases with no gene match: 4. Germline values: CDR1 SGHRS, CDR2 YFSETQ. This CDR3 comprises 14 residues. CDR3 loop: CASSRAGVYNEQFF. The CDR3 DNA reads TGCGCCAGCAGCAGGGCGGGAGTCTACAATGAGCAGTTCTTC.